One sample yielded the 32 T cell receptor beta chains listed below, sequenced in a study of blood T cell repertoires in COVID-19. Produced via immunoSEQ multiplex PCR; TCRdb's table is partial and in-frame only. The sample contains hundreds of thousands of clones, 90% of which appear only once. Sequences were obtained from PBMCs or T cells enriched from blood (not recorded which). The receptors originated from a woman under 30 with acute COVID-19.

DNA for the CDR3: TGTGCCAGCAGTTCCGATAGAGCAACTAATGAAAAACTGTTTTTT. Residues: CASSSDRATNEKLFF. J is TRBJ1-4 and V is TRBV28; D is unresolved. The germline V gene encodes CDR1 MDHEN and CDR2 SYDVKM. The CDR3 spans 15 residues. V lost 4 bases, J lost 0 bases, and 9 bases lay in between.

The chain recombines TRBV11-2 with TRBJ2-7; a weak D match, TRBD1 (5 bases). V lost 2 bases and J lost 1, with 12 bases in between. Germline loops: CDR1 SGHAT, CDR2 FQNNGV. CDR3 length equals 15 residues. The DNA for the CDR3 is TGTGCCAGCAGCTTAAGGGGTTGGGGTTCCTACGAGCAGTACTTC. Translation gives CASSLRGWGSYEQYF.

CDR3 sequence: CATSDPGGPGDEQFF. For the CDR3, the DNA is TGTGCCACCAGTGACCCAGGGGGCCCAGGGGATGAGCAGTTCTTC. The gene calls are TRBV24-1 and TRBJ2-1; TRBD1 agrees at 8 bases. This CDR3 contains 15 residues. Trimming took 4 bases from V and 8 from J; bases not matched to a gene: 9. Per the germline V gene, CDR1 is KGHDR and CDR2 is SFDVKD.

The V call is TRBV6-5, the J call TRBJ1-2; no reliable D call. The germline CDR1 and CDR2 sequences are MNHEY and SVGAGI. The CDR3 totals 13 residues. The ends were cut back, 5 bases at V and 1 base at J, with 8 bases in the middle. CDR3 DNA sequence: TGTGCCAGCAGTAGCCTAATTAACTATGGCTACACCTTC. Translated: CASSSLINYGYTF.

A remark on this clone: Relative to the germline gene, one junction end is altered; a read error may explain this. The V and J genes are TRBV29-1 and TRBJ2-7; D possibly corresponds to TRBD2 (6 bases). The germline gives CDR1 SQVTM, CDR2 ANQGSEA. CDR3 length: 11 residues. The CDR3 DNA is TGCAGCGTATGGGACTCCTACGAGCAATACTTC. It encodes CSVWDSYEQYF.

This chain connects TRBV10-3 to TRBJ2-7, with 13 bases that match TRBD2. The junction had 11 bases not matched to a gene; V was cut back by 3 bases and J by 0 bases. Germline V lookup: CDR1 ENHRY, CDR2 SYGVKD. This CDR3 region has 19 residues. The CDR3 loop reads CAISEIGLAGATSSYEQYF. The CDR3 nucleotides read TGTGCCATCAGTGAAATAGGACTAGCGGGAGCAACATCCTCCTACGAGCAGTACTTC.

V usage is TRBV14 and J usage is TRBJ2-3; D gene ambiguous. Germline CDR1 and CDR2: SGHDN and FVKESK. V was pared by 3 bases and J by 5 bases, with 3 bases between. The CDR3 sequence is 11 residues long. Written as DNA, the CDR3 is TGTGCCAGCAGCCAGCGAGATACGCAGTATTTT. Protein: CASSQRDTQYF.

The rearrangement joins TRBV2 to TRBJ1-2; D gene unclear. Trimming stripped 0 bases from V and 4 bases from J, with 9 bases between. Germline values: CDR1 SNHLY, CDR2 FYNNEI. The CDR3 covers 14 residues. The CDR3 protein is CASSEARAFYGYTF. The CDR3 DNA is TGTGCCAGCAGTGAAGCTAGAGCTTTCTATGGCTACACCTTC.

This rearrangement joins TRBV7-3 to TRBJ2-1; 16 bases match TRBD2. V lost 2 bases to trimming and J lost 10 bases; unmatched junction nucleotides: 5. The CDR3 extends over 16 amino acids. Germline V gene sequence: CDR1 SGHTA, CDR2 FQGTGA. CDR3 DNA: TGTGCCAGCAGCTTATTGGGACTAGCGGGAGGGGGAGAGCAGTTCTTC. Residues: CASSLLGLAGGGEQFF.

The rearrangement uses TRBV5-1 and TRBJ1-5; 7 nucleotides line up with TRBD1. The CDR3 has 14 amino acids. The V gene's germline CDR1 is SGHRS and CDR2 YFSETQ. The V segment lost 3 bases and the J segment 6 bases; nucleotides outside the gene matches: 6. The CDR3 loop is CASSSGQVGQPQHF. CDR3 DNA sequence: TGCGCCAGCAGCTCCGGACAGGTGGGTCAGCCCCAGCATTTT.

The chain couples TRBV29-1 to TRBJ1-1; TRBD1 might be the D (5 bases). Deletions cut 6 bases from V and 1 base from J, with 12 bases between. The CDR3 has 13 amino acids. Per germline, CDR1 SQVTM and CDR2 ANQGSEA. The CDR3 bases are TGCAGCGTCGGACATTTCACGAACACTGAAGCTTTCTTT. Translated, it gives CSVGHFTNTEAFF. Filled out from reference TRBV29-1 and TRBJ1-1, the complete variable domain reads SAVISQKPSRDICQRGTSLTIQCQVDSQVTMMFWYRQQPGQSLTLIATANQGSEATYESGFVIDKFPISRPNLTFSTLTVSNMSPEDSSIYLCSVGHFTNTEAFFGQGTRLTVV.

V and J are TRBV18 and TRBJ2-1; 10 nucleotides agree with TRBD1. The CDR3 contains 15 residues. The germline CDR1 and CDR2 sequences are KGHSH and LQKENI. V gave up 4 bases and J gave up 6 bases; unmatched junction bases: 6. CDR3: CASSLTGGQFNEQFF. The CDR3 nucleotides read TGTGCCAGCTCACTGACAGGGGGCCAATTCAATGAGCAGTTCTTC.

The gene calls are TRBV15 and TRBJ2-5, with 7 nucleotides matching TRBD2. Losses at the gene ends were 3 bases for V and 9 bases for J; bases not matched to a gene: 13. The CDR3 covers 15 residues. Germline CDR1 is LNHNV and CDR2 is YYDKDF (reference sequence). The CDR3 bases are TGTGCCACCAGCAGCCGGGACTACACCGTTCAGGCCCAGTACTTC. Translation gives CATSSRDYTVQAQYF.

This chain links TRBV18 with TRBJ2-2; the match to TRBD1 covers 8 bases. The CDR3 has 15 residues. After removal of 6 bases from V and 5 bases from J, the junction contained 8 bases not matched to a gene. CDR1 is KGHSH, CDR2 LQKENI, per germline. The CDR3 region is CASSLRQGWTGELFF. The CDR3 DNA reads as TGTGCCAGCTCCCTAAGACAGGGGTGGACCGGGGAGCTGTTTTTT.

The chain is built from TRBV28 and TRBJ2-7, with 7 bases lining up with TRBD2. The CDR3 contains 15 residues. Trimming removed 1 base from V and 4 bases from J; junction bases left unmatched: 7. Germline-derived CDR1 and CDR2 are MDHEN and SYDVKM. In nucleotides, the CDR3 is TGTGCCAGCAGTTTATATCAGCGGGACCGGTACGAGCAGTACTTC. Translation gives CASSLYQRDRYEQYF.

The chain has TRBV11-2 and TRBJ2-3; a possible D gene is TRBD2 (6 bases). V was clipped by 3 bases and J by 1 base, with 11 bases between them. The CDR3 is 15 amino acids. CDR1 and CDR2 (germline): SGHAT, FQNNGV. This chain's CDR3 is CASSFGGPGTDTQYF. The CDR3 region has the DNA TGTGCCAGCAGCTTCGGGGGACCAGGCACAGATACGCAGTATTTT. Full variable domain (missing parts from reference TRBV11-2 and TRBJ2-3): EAGVAQSPRYKIIEKRQSVAFWCNPISGHATLYWYQQILGQGPKLLIQFQNNGVVDDSQLPKDRFSAERLKGVDSTLKIQPAKLEDSAVYLCASSFGGPGTDTQYFGPGTRLTVL.

This chain joins TRBV29-1 and TRBJ2-3, with TRBD2 matching 8 bases. This CDR3 is built from 13 residues. Per germline, CDR1 SQVTM and CDR2 ANQGSEA. Trimming removed 7 bases from V and 2 bases from J; junction bases left unmatched: 5. In DNA form, the CDR3 reads TGCAGCGGGTTAGCGGGGCTCACAGATACGCAGTATTTT. It codes for CSGLAGLTDTQYF.

This clone was counted a single time. The chain carries TRBV1 and TRBJ1-5. TRBV1 is marked as a pseudogene. The CDR3 consists of 16 residues. The DNA of the CDR3 is TGCACCAGCGCATCGGTATCCCCGGAGGAGAATCAGCCCCAGCATTTT. Translating gives CTSASVSPEENQPQHF.

The chain joins TRBV18 to TRBJ1-5, with 10 nucleotides matching TRBD1. Germline CDR1 KGHSH, CDR2 LQKENI. Trimming removed 0 bases from V and 7 bases from J; junction bases left unmatched: 6. This CDR3 has 16 residues. The CDR3 reads CASSPPGTGARQPQHF. The CDR3 DNA follows: TGTGCCAGCTCACCACCGGGGACAGGGGCACGCCAGCCCCAGCATTTT.

The chain links TRBV12-2 to TRBJ1-2; the D call of TRBD1 is as the table states it, not checked on the DNA. TRBV12-2 is a documented pseudogene. The CDR3 has 15 residues. In DNA form, the CDR3 reads TGTGCAAGTCGCCTGCACGGGACAGAAAACTATGGCTACACCTTC. Translating gives CASRLHGTENYGYTF.

V usage is TRBV10-1 and J usage is TRBJ1-2, with D maybe TRBD1 (6 bases). Germline CDR1 is WNHNN and CDR2 is SYGVQD (reference sequence). CDR3 length: 16 amino acids. V was trimmed by 2 bases and J by 2 bases, leaving 15 bases between them. The CDR3 sequence: CASSEGLQGVNYGYTF. In DNA, the CDR3 is TGCGCCAGCAGTGAGGGATTACAGGGAGTCAACTATGGCTACACCTTC.

The CDR3 spells CASTSKGLAGGRTDTQYF. In DNA form, the CDR3 reads TGTGCCAGCACCTCAAAGGGGCTAGCGGGAGGGAGGACAGATACGCAGTATTTT. J is TRBJ2-3 and V is TRBV2; 12 bases line up with TRBD2. CDR1 and CDR2 from the germline V gene are SNHLY and FYNNEI. V shed 7 bases, J shed 3 bases, and the junction held 14 bases outside the gene matches. The CDR3 contains 18 residues.

The rearrangement joins TRBV27 to TRBJ1-6, with 9 bases that match TRBD1. Germline V gives CDR1 MNHEY, CDR2 SMNVEV (reference sequence). The trim removed 5 bases at V and 8 bases at J, leaving 4 bases unmatched. The CDR3 sequence is 14 residues long. This CDR3 reads CASSQQGAYSPLHF. CDR3 DNA sequence: TGTGCCAGCAGTCAACAGGGGGCTTATTCACCCCTCCACTTT.

This clone was found a few times. The gene calls are TRBV9 and TRBJ2-7, with 9 bases lining up with TRBD2. The germline V gene has CDR1 SGDLS and CDR2 YYNGEE. J gave up 2 bases and V 0 bases, and 9 bases lay outside the gene matches. CDR3 length: 17 amino acids. The CDR3 sequence is CASSVGGSGSRPYEQYF. For the CDR3, the DNA is TGTGCCAGCAGCGTAGGGGGTAGCGGGAGTCGACCCTACGAGCAGTACTTC.

The chain recombines TRBV7-2 with TRBJ2-3; 9 nucleotides agree with TRBD2. Germline values: CDR1 SGHTA, CDR2 FQGNSA. Germline trimming cut 7 bases from V and 3 bases from J; bases unmatched to any gene: 11. This CDR3 comprises 16 residues. The CDR3 nucleotides are TGTGCCAGCATAAATCATAGCGGGAGCCCAACAGATACGCAGTATTTT. It encodes CASINHSGSPTDTQYF.

The genes are TRBV3-1 (or the pseudogene TRBV3-2) and TRBJ2-7, with TRBD2 identical over 9 bases. In germline, CDR1 is LGHDT, CDR2 YNNKEL (reference sequence). The CDR3 has 16 amino acids. The V and J ends lost 3 bases and 5 bases, in that order; junction bases with no gene match: 11. CDR3 in DNA: TGTGCCAGCAGCCAGAAGATAGCGGGAGTCGCAAACGAGCAGTACTTC. Protein sequence: CASSQKIAGVANEQYF.

The rearrangement joins TRBV25-1 to TRBJ2-5; tentatively, D is TRBD2 (5 bases). Germline V gene data show CDR1 as MGHDK and CDR2 as SYGVNS. The CDR3 has 13 residues. V gave up 2 bases and J gave up 1 base, with 5 bases separating them. The CDR3 is CASSELAQETQYF. Here the CDR3 DNA reads TGTGCCAGCAGTGAACTAGCCCAAGAGACCCAGTACTTC.

V and J are TRBV19 and TRBJ1-5; the match to TRBD1 covers 8 bases. The CDR3 length is 18 residues. CDR1 LNHDA and CDR2 SQIVND come from the germline V gene (reference sequence). Germline trimming cut 4 bases from V and 0 bases from J; bases unmatched to any gene: 11. Here the CDR3 DNA reads TGTGCCAGTAGTAGAGGACAGGGACGGGGGTATAGCAATCAGCCCCAGCATTTT. This codes for CASSRGQGRGYSNQPQHF.

This rearrangement joins TRBV7-8 to TRBJ1-1, with a possible D match to TRBD1 (5 bases). The germline V gene has CDR1 SGHVS and CDR2 FQNEAQ. This CDR3 is built from 14 residues. V shed 4 bases and J shed 4 bases, with 13 bases lying between them. CDR3 nucleotides: TGTGCCAGCAGCTCCGACAGTAGGGGCACTGAAGCTTTCTTT. Protein sequence: CASSSDSRGTEAFF.

The chain links TRBV18 to TRBJ1-2, with TRBD1 identical over 7 bases. Germline assignment: CDR1 KGHSH and CDR2 LQKENI. The CDR3 contains 14 residues. With V trimmed by 1 base and J by 6 bases, 5 bases remained unmatched. This chain's CDR3 is CASSPRSTGDGYTF. In DNA, the CDR3 is TGTGCCAGCTCACCACGGAGTACAGGGGATGGCTACACCTTC.

The J gene is TRBJ2-1, the V gene TRBV5-4; TRBD2 matches 12 bases. Germline lookup yields CDR1 SGHNT and CDR2 YYREEE (reference sequence). The CDR3 is 15 residues long. V gave up 4 bases and J gave up 7 bases; unmatched junction bases: 6. In DNA, the CDR3 is TGTGCCAGCAGCCCGGGACTAGCGGGCTTAAATGAGCAGTTCTTC. It translates to CASSPGLAGLNEQFF. The complete variable domain, with remaining parts taken from reference TRBV5-4 and TRBJ2-1, reads ETGVTQSPTHLIKTRGQQVTLRCSSQSGHNTVSWYQQALGQGPQFIFQYYREEENGRGNFPPRFSGLQFPNYSSELNVNALELDDSALYLCASSPGLAGLNEQFFGPGTRLTVL.

This clone came up once. The CDR3 DNA sequence: TGTGCCAGTAGTACCCGGGACAGCCCAATGAACACTGAAGCTTTCTTT. Translating it yields CASSTRDSPMNTEAFF. This chain links TRBV19 with TRBJ1-1; 7 positions agree with TRBD1. The V segment lost 4 bases and the J segment 0 bases; nucleotides outside the gene matches: 8. The CDR3 is 16 residues long. Per germline, CDR1 LNHDA and CDR2 SQIVND (reference sequence). Full variable domain (missing parts from reference TRBV19 and TRBJ1-1): DGGITQSPKYLFRKEGQNVTLSCEQNLNHDAMYWYRQDPGQGLRLIYYSQIVNDFQKGDIAEGYSVSREKKESFPLTVTSAQKNPTAFYLCASSTRDSPMNTEAFFGQGTRLTVV.